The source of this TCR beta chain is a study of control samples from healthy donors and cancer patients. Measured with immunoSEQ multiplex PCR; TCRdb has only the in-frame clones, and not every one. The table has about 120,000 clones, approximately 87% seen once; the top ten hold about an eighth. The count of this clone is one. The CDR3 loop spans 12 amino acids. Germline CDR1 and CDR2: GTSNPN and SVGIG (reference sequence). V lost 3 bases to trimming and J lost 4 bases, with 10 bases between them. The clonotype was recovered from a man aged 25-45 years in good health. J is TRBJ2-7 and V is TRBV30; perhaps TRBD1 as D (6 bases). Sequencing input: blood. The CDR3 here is CAWSRGSYEQYF. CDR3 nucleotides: TGTGCCTGGAGCAGGGGATCATACGAGCAGTACTTC. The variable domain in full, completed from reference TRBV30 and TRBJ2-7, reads SQTIHQWPATLVQPVGSPLSLECTVEGTSNPNLYWYRQAAGRGLQLLFYSVGIGQISSEVPQNLSASRPQDRQFILSSKKLLLSDSGFYLCAWSRGSYEQYFGPGTRLTVT.